Following are 24 T cell receptor beta chains from one sample sequenced in a study of OX40 agonist ivuxolimab in advanced cancers. The table came from immunoSEQ multiplex PCR; TCRdb's copy has only in-frame clones and leaves some out. The table lists about 67,000 clones, approximately 89% of them singletons. The sequenced sample was CD4+ or CD8+ T cells sorted from blood, obtained in a trial of the OX40 agonist ivuxolimab. Receptors originate from an adult with an advanced solid tumor such as melanoma, head and neck, liver or kidney cancer.

The chain links TRBV7-9 to TRBJ2-1, with D tentatively TRBD2 (6 bases). The CDR3 length is 15 residues. V was pared by 1 base and J by 8 bases, with 15 bases between. The germline V gene has CDR1 SEHNR and CDR2 FQNEAQ (reference sequence). The CDR3 bases are TGTGCCAGCAGCTTAGGACTGGGGAGCGGGCATGAGCAGTTCTTC. It is translated as CASSLGLGSGHEQFF.

The chain employs TRBV27 and TRBJ2-7; no reliable D call. Trimming took off 3 bases at V and 2 bases at J, with 14 bases between the two ends. CDR1 MNHEY and CDR2 SMNVEV come from the germline V gene (reference sequence). The CDR3 is 15 amino acids. In DNA, the CDR3 is TGTGCCAGCAGTTTGTGGGCTGGGCAAACCTACGAGCAGTACTTC. It specifies CASSLWAGQTYEQYF.

The chain joins TRBV7-8 to TRBJ2-7; D might be TRBD2 (6 bases). This CDR3 spans 14 amino acids. Trimming took 1 base from V and 0 from J, leaving 7 bases between them. The germline CDR1 and CDR2 sequences are SGHVS and FQNEAQ. This CDR3 reads CASSLGGVSYEQYF. CDR3 DNA: TGTGCCAGCAGCTTAGGGGGGGTCTCCTACGAGCAGTACTTC. The full variable domain, in which reference TRBV7-8 and TRBJ2-7 provide the parts outside the CDR3, is GAGVSQSPRYKVAKRGQDVALRCDPISGHVSLFWYQQALGQGPEFLTYFQNEAQLDKSGLPSDRFFAERPEGSVSTLKIQRTQQEDSAVYLCASSLGGVSYEQYFGPGTRLTVT.

This sequence joins TRBV14 and TRBJ1-1; tentative D call: TRBD1 (5 bases). The CDR3 extends over 14 amino acids. V was shortened by 4 bases and J by 7 bases, with 16 bases between the two germline ends. Germline V gives CDR1 SGHDN, CDR2 FVKESK. The CDR3 loop is CASSPTARVGEAFF. Here the CDR3 DNA reads TGTGCCAGCAGCCCAACAGCCAGGGTCGGTGAAGCTTTCTTT.

V gene TRBV6-5 combines with J gene TRBJ1-1; D is uncertain. This CDR3 spans 13 amino acids. Trimming left V 2 bases short and J 7 bases short, with 11 bases between. Germline values: CDR1 MNHEY, CDR2 SVGAGI. For the CDR3, the DNA is TGTGCCAGCAGTTACGGTTTGGACCTTGAAGCTTTCTTT. It is translated as CASSYGLDLEAFF.

The gene calls are TRBV11-2 and TRBJ2-2; no definite D call. The CDR3 length is 16 residues. Deletions cut 4 bases from V and 2 bases from J, with 14 bases between. Germline V lookup: CDR1 SGHAT, CDR2 FQNNGV. CDR3 nucleotide sequence: TGTGCCAGCAGCTCGACCCGTGCCCCAAACACCGGGGAGCTGTTTTTT. This codes for CASSSTRAPNTGELFF.

This chain joins TRBV21-1 and TRBJ2-3. TRBV21-1 is assigned pseudogene status. The length of the CDR3 is 15 residues. The DNA of the CDR3 is TGTGCCAGCAGCAAAGGAGACCAAAGCACAGATACGCAGTATTTT. Protein: CASSKGDQSTDTQYF.

This rearrangement joins TRBV5-6 to TRBJ2-7; D not resolved. The CDR3 contains 11 residues. Deletions cut 4 bases from V and 3 bases from J, with 5 bases between. Germline CDR1 and CDR2: SGHDT and YYEEEE. The CDR3 spells CASSADYEQYF. The DNA of the CDR3 is TGTGCCAGCAGCGCAGACTACGAGCAGTACTTC.

This clone was recorded only once. The chain is built from TRBV28 and TRBJ2-1; 8 bases agree with TRBD2. Germline-derived CDR1 and CDR2 are MDHEN and SYDVKM. The CDR3 contains 18 residues. V shed 4 bases and J 1 base; nucleotides not matched to a gene: 12. As DNA, the CDR3 is TGTGCCAGCAGTTCCTCCGGGGGTATAGCGGGGTCCTACAATGAGCAGTTCTTC. Its translation is CASSSSGGIAGSYNEQFF.

The rearrangement links TRBV7-6 to TRBJ2-1, with no clear D. Trimming took 0 bases from V and 3 from J, leaving 12 bases between them. The germline gives CDR1 SGHVS, CDR2 FNYEAQ. CDR3 length equals 16 residues. The CDR3 DNA reads as TGTGCCAGCAGCTTAGCGGGCGGAACCAACTACAATGAGCAGTTCTTC. Translating it yields CASSLAGGTNYNEQFF.

The chain uses TRBV9 and TRBJ2-1; weak D call: TRBD1 (5 bases). V was clipped by 3 bases and J by 2 bases, with 6 bases between them. Germline CDR1 reads SGDLS; CDR2 reads YYNGEE. CDR3 size: 13 residues. CDR3 DNA sequence: TGTGCCAGCAGCGAGGACACCTACAATGAGCAGTTCTTC. Translating it yields CASSEDTYNEQFF.

The chain has TRBV11-2 and TRBJ2-1; possible D gene TRBD2, 6 bases. The CDR3 totals 14 residues. Trimming pared 5 bases from V and 15 bases from J, leaving 23 bases between. Per the germline V gene, CDR1 is SGHAT and CDR2 is FQNNGV. The CDR3 loop reads CASSPRPLRDFLFF. CDR3 bases: TGTGCCAGCAGCCCTCGCCCCCTACGGGACTTCCTGTTCTTC.

V and J are TRBV12-5 and TRBJ2-7; D remains unclear. CDR3 size: 13 residues. Germline values: CDR1 LGHNT, CDR2 FRNRAP. V was trimmed by 4 bases and J by 5 bases, leaving 12 bases between them. CDR3 loop: CASGSPNLHEQYF. DNA for the CDR3: TGTGCTAGTGGTTCCCCAAACTTGCACGAGCAGTACTTC.

This clone was found once. The rearrangement joins TRBV4-1 to TRBJ1-4; 10 bases align to TRBD1. CDR3 length equals 17 residues. CDR1 and CDR2 from the germline V gene are MGHRA and YSYEKL. V was clipped by 3 bases and J by 0 bases; unmatched bases: 4. This chain's CDR3 is CASSHPGQGPTNEKLFF. The DNA for the CDR3 is TGCGCCAGCAGCCACCCGGGACAGGGGCCAACTAATGAAAAACTGTTTTTT.

This clone has only one observation. V gene TRBV5-1 combines with J gene TRBJ2-7; D might be TRBD1 (6 bases). The germline V gene encodes CDR1 SGHRS and CDR2 YFSETQ. CDR3 length equals 13 residues. V dropped 7 bases and J dropped 1 base, with 12 bases sitting between them. The CDR3 is CASRPRGSYEQYF. For the CDR3, the DNA is TGCGCCAGCCGGCCCAGGGGTTCCTACGAGCAGTACTTC.

This clone occurred once. This chain links TRBV21-1 with TRBJ2-5; the table assigns TRBD2, which was not confirmed against the DNA. TRBV21-1 is given as a pseudogene. CDR3 length: 16 residues. The CDR3 region is CAHSNKGEGLLETQYF. CDR3 sequence (DNA): TGTGCCCACAGCAACAAGGGGGAGGGCCTTTTGGAGACCCAGTACTTC.

The chain recombines TRBV7-9 with TRBJ1-4, with a possible D match to TRBD1 (6 bases). The V end lost 2 bases, the J end lost 5 bases, and 15 bases lay between the germline ends. This CDR3 is built from 16 residues. Germline CDR1 is SEHNR and CDR2 is FQNEAQ (reference sequence). CDR3 region: CASSLKRDTTNEKLFF. For the CDR3, the DNA is TGTGCCAGCAGCTTAAAGAGGGACACTACAAATGAAAAACTGTTTTTT.

The chain uses TRBV14 and TRBJ1-1; D remains ambiguous. V was trimmed by 0 bases and J by 3 bases, leaving 20 bases between them. The germline CDR1 and CDR2 sequences are SGHDN and FVKESK. This CDR3 has 18 residues. CDR3 residues: CASSQEVPNPALDTEAFF. CDR3 nucleotides: TGTGCCAGCAGCCAAGAAGTTCCTAACCCCGCCTTGGACACTGAAGCTTTCTTT.

The V call is TRBV6-1, the J call TRBJ1-2; unclear D gene. The CDR3 contains 11 residues. Per germline, CDR1 MNHNS and CDR2 SASEGT. The V and J ends lost 3 bases and 2 bases respectively, with 1 base between them. The CDR3 DNA is TGTGCCAGCAGTGACAACTATGGCTACACCTTC. This gives the protein CASSDNYGYTF.

The V and J genes are TRBV4-1 and TRBJ2-3; a possible D gene is TRBD2 (5 bases). This CDR3 has 17 residues. The V gene's germline CDR1 is MGHRA and CDR2 YSYEKL. Trimming cost V 0 bases and J 0 bases, with 13 bases left between them. For the CDR3, the DNA is TGCGCCAGCAGCCAAGATGGTGAGCGGCCAAGCACAGATACGCAGTATTTT. This sequence encodes CASSQDGERPSTDTQYF.

This chain connects TRBV19 to TRBJ2-6; TRBD1 agrees at 9 bases. This CDR3 region has 16 residues. Germline V CDR1 and CDR2: LNHDA, SQIVND (reference sequence). J lost 4 bases, V lost 6 bases, and 7 bases had no gene match. Here the CDR3 reads CASSWDRASGANVLTF. The CDR3 region has the DNA TGTGCCAGTAGCTGGGACAGGGCTTCAGGGGCCAACGTCCTGACTTTC.

V usage is TRBV14 and J usage is TRBJ1-2; TRBD1 matches 8 bases. CDR3 length: 14 amino acids. CDR1 and CDR2 (germline): SGHDN, FVKESK. Unmatched junction bases numbered 7, after V lost 6 bases and J lost 4 bases. DNA for the CDR3: TGTGCCAGCAGTCCCGGACAGGGAGGCTATGGCTACACCTTC. It yields the protein CASSPGQGGYGYTF.

The CDR3 region is CASYSGFNTGELFF. For the CDR3, the DNA is TGTGCCAGCTATAGCGGATTTAACACCGGGGAGCTGTTTTTT. V and J are TRBV6-5 and TRBJ2-2, with D maybe TRBD2 (6 bases). Germline assignment: CDR1 MNHEY and CDR2 SVGAGI. This CDR3 is built from 14 residues. V was clipped by 8 bases and J by 2 bases, with 12 bases between them.

This chain joins TRBV7-2 and TRBJ2-5, with 13 nucleotides matching TRBD2. With V trimmed by 2 bases and J by 5 bases, 5 bases remained unmatched. The CDR3 sequence is 16 residues long. Germline assignment: CDR1 SGHTA and CDR2 FQGNSA. The CDR3 DNA sequence: TGTGCCAGCAGCTTAATGACTAGCGGGAGGTTGGAGACCCAGTACTTC. It codes for CASSLMTSGRLETQYF. The entire variable domain, with the rest obtained from reference TRBV7-2 and TRBJ2-5, is as follows: GAGVSQSPSNKVTEKGKDVELRCDPISGHTALYWYRQSLGQGLEFLIYFQGNSAPDKSGLPSDRFSAERTGGSVSTLTIQRTQQEDSAVYLCASSLMTSGRLETQYFGPGTRLLVL.